This is a list of T cell receptor beta chains from one sample in a study of pediatric ulcerative colitis. Generated by immunoSEQ multiplex PCR, the TCRdb table keeps only in-frame clones and is missing some. Of some 40,000 clones in the sample, 75% were seen once. Sample: gut tissue. Receptor source: a boy aged 5-17 years with severe ulcerative colitis. Both conserved end residues are part of each CDR3. The D gene is left open where the match is weak.

CDR3 protein: CASSLRRGGGDTQYF
D gene: TRBD2
J gene: TRBJ2-3
V gene: TRBV7-2

CDR3 protein: CASSIYMGGLEAVETQYF
D gene: TRBD2
J gene: TRBJ2-5
V gene: TRBV11-2

CDR3 protein: CASRDGQQGLVETQYF
D gene: .
J gene: TRBJ2-5
V gene: TRBV5-1

CDR3 protein: CASSLGGGPTYEQYF
D gene: TRBD2
J gene: TRBJ2-7
V gene: TRBV5-1

CDR3 protein: CASSELDYGDTQYF
D gene: .
J gene: TRBJ2-3
V gene: TRBV25-1

CDR3 protein: CAWSLLPTLQSPLHF
D gene: .
J gene: TRBJ1-6
V gene: TRBV30

CDR3 protein: CASSDLQGPIHSPLHF
D gene: .
J gene: TRBJ1-6
V gene: TRBV25-1

CDR3 protein: CASSADNYNSPLHF
D gene: .
J gene: TRBJ1-6
V gene: TRBV2

CDR3 protein: CASRASSGGRTGELFF
D gene: .
J gene: TRBJ2-2
V gene: TRBV27

CDR3 protein: CASSFSVSYEQYF
D gene: .
J gene: TRBJ2-7
V gene: TRBV11-3

CDR3 protein: CASSYRQGVGETQYF
D gene: TRBD1
J gene: TRBJ2-5
V gene: TRBV7-3

CDR3 protein: CASSQDISYNSPLHF
D gene: .
J gene: TRBJ1-6
V gene: TRBV11-2

CDR3 protein: CASSTEWGEKLFF
D gene: .
J gene: TRBJ1-4
V gene: TRBV7-6

CDR3 protein: CASSLYRDRVADTQYF
D gene: TRBD1
J gene: TRBJ2-3
V gene: TRBV5-6

CDR3 protein: CASSPDLAAQYF
D gene: .
J gene: TRBJ2-7
V gene: TRBV14

CDR3 protein: CASRLGQLNYGYTF
D gene: TRBD1
J gene: TRBJ1-2
V gene: TRBV6-1

CDR3 protein: CASSQQSGEGYTF
D gene: .
J gene: TRBJ1-2
V gene: TRBV5-1

CDR3 protein: CASSSFGGAYNEQFF
D gene: TRBD2
J gene: TRBJ2-1
V gene: TRBV7-8

CDR3 protein: CASSLVPSPDTQYF
D gene: .
J gene: TRBJ2-3
V gene: TRBV5-1

CDR3 protein: CASSVGAGVRYEQYF
D gene: .
J gene: TRBJ2-7
V gene: TRBV9

CDR3 protein: CASSPEGSGYTF
D gene: .
J gene: TRBJ1-2
V gene: TRBV7-6

CDR3 protein: CASSPRGGGLYEQYF
D gene: .
J gene: TRBJ2-7
V gene: TRBV7-2

CDR3 protein: CASSQDTGRYEKLFF
D gene: .
J gene: TRBJ1-4
V gene: TRBV14

CDR3 protein: CASYLQGSHEQFF
D gene: .
J gene: TRBJ2-1
V gene: TRBV5-1